The 23 T cell receptor beta chains below all came from one sample that was sequenced in a study of early T cells in non-severe SARS-CoV-2 infection. TCRdb reanalysed the 5' RACE reads using MiXCR and keeps one entry per CDR3 protein. This sample has about 64,000 distinct CDR3 sequences; roughly 9% occur once, and the top ten carry roughly 13%. The material was whole blood, obtained at baseline. Receptor source: an adult who was a healthcare worker with PCR-confirmed SARS-CoV-2 infection or an uninfected control (not recorded which).

This clonotype was detected ten times or more. This chain joins TRBV6-6 and TRBJ2-1, with D perhaps matching TRBD1 or TRBD2 (6 bases each). V gave up 6 bases and J gave up 3 bases, with 15 bases separating them. The germline CDR1 and CDR2 sequences are MNHNY and SVGAGI (reference sequence). This CDR3 region has 15 residues. The CDR3 sequence: CASRARGQVYNEQFF. DNA of the CDR3: TGTGCCAGCAGAGCACGGGGGCAGGTCTACAATGAGCAGTTCTTC.

This clonotype was seen ten or more times. The chain is built from TRBV14 and TRBJ2-5; TRBD1 might be the D (6 bases). Germline V lookup: CDR1 SGHDN, CDR2 FVKESK. The CDR3 extends over 14 amino acids. V gave up 0 bases and J gave up 2 bases, with 7 bases separating them. DNA for the CDR3: TGTGCCAGCAGCCAAGATGACAGGCAAGAGACCCAGTACTTC. Residues: CASSQDDRQETQYF.

This clonotype showed up many times. The CDR3 protein is CASSLQGPAQPQHF. CDR3 DNA: TGTGCCAGCAGCTTGCAGGGGCCCGCTCAGCCCCAGCATTTT. This chain connects TRBV7-8 to TRBJ1-5; D might be TRBD1 (6 bases). V was pared by 3 bases and J by 6 bases, with 12 bases between. This CDR3 has 14 amino acids. Germline lookup yields CDR1 SGHVS and CDR2 FQNEAQ.

This clonotype was seen only a few times. The rearrangement links TRBV29-1 to TRBJ1-5, with D possibly matching TRBD1 (6 bases). The V end was cut by 5 bases, the J end by 1 base, with 9 bases between. The CDR3 spans 13 residues. Germline V gene lookup returns CDR1 SQVTM and CDR2 ANQGSEA. The CDR3 DNA is TGCAGCGTTCGGGGGGCGAGCAATCAGCCCCAGCATTTT. It is translated as CSVRGASNQPQHF.

For this clonotype: This may come from a read error, since a much larger clone is one base off. The chain is built from TRBV12-5 and TRBJ2-4; TRBD1 aligns across 7 bases. From germline, CDR1 is LGHNT and CDR2 FRNRAP. The CDR3 is made up of 15 amino acids. The CDR3 sequence is CASGGPGQLQNIQHF. Written as DNA, the CDR3 is TGTGCTAGTGGAGGACCGGGACAGCTACAAAACATTCAGCACTTC. The full variable domain, rest sourced from reference TRBV12-5 and TRBJ2-4, is DARVTQTPRHKVTEMGQEVTMRCQPILGHNTVFWYRQTMMQGLELLAYFRNRAPLDDSGMPKDRFSAEMPDATLATLKIQPSEPRDSAVYFCASGGPGQLQNIQHFGAGTRLSVL.

This clonotype has only a few counts. The chain employs TRBV6-2 or TRBV6-3 and TRBJ2-3; D is ambiguous. Germline V gene lookup returns CDR1 MNHEY and CDR2 SVGEGT. This CDR3 contains 15 residues. V shed 2 bases and J shed 3 bases, with 12 bases lying between them. The chain's CDR3 is CASSYKTRQTDTQYF. In DNA form, the CDR3 reads TGTGCCAGCAGTTACAAGACCCGGCAGACAGATACGCAGTATTTT.

This rearrangement joins TRBV6-4 to TRBJ1-4; 7 bases map to TRBD1. The CDR3 spans 15 residues. V trimming: 2 bases; J trimming: 2 bases; junction bases outside the gene matches: 2. Germline V gene lookup returns CDR1 MRHNA and CDR2 SNTAGT. CDR3: CASSDTGATNEKLFF. The CDR3 DNA follows: TGTGCCAGCAGTGACACAGGGGCTACTAATGAAAAACTGTTTTTT.

Many counts were recorded for this clonotype. CDR3 loop: CSFQEVETQYF. For the CDR3, the DNA is TGCAGCTTTCAGGAGGTAGAGACCCAGTACTTC. The V call is TRBV29-1, the J call TRBJ2-5, with D possibly matching TRBD2 (5 bases). CDR1 is SQVTM and CDR2 is ANQGSEA in the germline V gene. V was clipped by 8 bases and J by 4 bases, with 11 bases between them. The CDR3 has 11 residues.

This CDR3 reads CASSSWGNTGELFF. In DNA form, the CDR3 reads TGTGCCAGCAGCTCCTGGGGGAACACCGGGGAGCTGTTTTTT. The chain joins TRBV7-2 to TRBJ2-2, with D uncertain. V gave up 4 bases and J gave up 1 base, with 7 bases separating them. Germline V lookup: CDR1 SGHTA, CDR2 FQGNSA. CDR3 length equals 14 residues. The full variable domain, with the rest looked up from reference TRBV7-2 and TRBJ2-2, is GAGVSQSPSNKVTEKGKDVELRCDPISGHTALYWYRQSLGQGLEFLIYFQGNSAPDKSGLPSDRFSAERTGGSVSTLTIQRTQQEDSAVYLCASSSWGNTGELFFGEGSRLTVL.

The chain couples TRBV25-1 to TRBJ2-4; D remains ambiguous. The CDR3 runs to 12 residues. Germline assignment: CDR1 MGHDK and CDR2 SYGVNS. V was clipped by 5 bases and J by 4 bases, with 6 bases between them. The CDR3 coding sequence is TGTGCCAGCAGTCCTGATAAAAACATTCAGTACTTC. The encoded protein is CASSPDKNIQYF.

This clonotype has a handful of counts. The chain uses TRBV5-1 and TRBJ2-2; the D is unclear. The germline V and J ends were trimmed by 4 bases and 8 bases, with 6 bases remaining between them. CDR3 length: 11 residues. The V gene's germline CDR1 is SGHRS and CDR2 YFSETQ. The CDR3 region is CASSTTGELFF. Here the CDR3 DNA reads TGCGCCAGCAGCACGACAGGGGAGCTGTTTTTT.

CDR3 nucleotides: TGTGCCAGCAGGAGGGACAGGGTAAGCTCCTACGAGCAGTACTTC. Translating it yields CASRRDRVSSYEQYF. This chain connects TRBV2 to TRBJ2-7; TRBD1 matches at 9 bases. Trimming took 6 bases from V and 0 from J; bases not matched to a gene: 6. CDR1 is SNHLY and CDR2 is FYNNEI in the germline V gene. The CDR3 is made up of 15 amino acids.

This clonotype was counted ten times or more. The chain employs TRBV7-9 and TRBJ2-5; 7 bases map to TRBD2. This CDR3 has 14 amino acids. V lost 5 bases and J lost 4; bases outside the gene matches: 7. CDR1 and CDR2 (germline): SEHNR, FQNEAQ (reference sequence). The CDR3 DNA follows: TGTGCCAGCAGCCCTATAGCGGGTTTAGAGACCCAGTACTTC. It is translated as CASSPIAGLETQYF.

This clonotype occurred a few times. The CDR3 DNA is TGTGCAAGTCGCTTACAACGACTAGCCAGGTACTACGAGCAGTACTTC. The encoded protein is CASRLQRLARYYEQYF. The chain employs TRBV12-2 and TRBJ2-7; TRBD2 is the table's D call, not checked against the DNA. TRBV12-2 is shown as a pseudogene. This CDR3 comprises 16 residues.

The sample holds many counts of this clonotype. The chain is built from TRBV10-3 and TRBJ2-1, with 7 bases matching TRBD2. The CDR3 length is 15 residues. The ends lost 4 bases at V and 1 base at J; junction bases unmatched: 4. From germline, CDR1 is ENHRY and CDR2 SYGVKD. The CDR3 is CAISGRERSYNEQFF. CDR3 bases: TGTGCCATCAGTGGGCGGGAGCGGTCCTACAATGAGCAGTTCTTC.

This clonotype was counted only a few times. The chain links TRBV11-2 to TRBJ1-2; D is possibly TRBD1 (5 bases). CDR1 is SGHAT, CDR2 FQNNGV, per germline. The CDR3 runs 14 residues. Trimming took off 2 bases at V and 2 bases at J, with 9 bases between the two ends. The CDR3 reads CASSLKGPNYGYTF. The CDR3 DNA sequence: TGTGCCAGCAGCTTAAAGGGGCCAAACTATGGCTACACCTTC.

There are a few counts of this clonotype. This chain's CDR3 is CASSERISGRSFYEQYF. The CDR3 DNA reads TGCGCCAGCAGCGAAAGAATCAGCGGGAGATCCTTCTACGAGCAGTACTTC. This rearrangement joins TRBV4-3 to TRBJ2-7, with TRBD2 matching over 8 bases. Germline V CDR1 and CDR2: LGHNA, YSLEER. With V trimmed by 5 bases and J by 3 bases, 15 bases remained unmatched. This CDR3 contains 17 residues.

In its sample, this clonotype was seen a few times. The chain has TRBV7-9 and TRBJ1-1, with 11 nucleotides matching TRBD1. J lost 11 bases, V lost 5 bases, and 16 bases had no gene match. Germline values: CDR1 SEHNR, CDR2 FQNEAQ (reference sequence). The CDR3 length is 16 residues. CDR3 DNA sequence: TGTGCCAGCAGCGTCTGGACAGGGGGCAATATCCGTGGGGCTTTCTTT. Translating gives CASSVWTGGNIRGAFF.

This clonotype was seen a few times. DNA for the CDR3: TGCAGCGTTGGAGAGGACCCATTAGTGTACTTC. As protein: CSVGEDPLVYF. This chain links TRBV29-1 with TRBJ2-7, with unresolved D. This CDR3 has 11 amino acids. Looked up from germline, CDR1 is SQVTM and CDR2 is ANQGSEA. Deletions cut 4 bases from V and 12 bases from J, with 16 bases between.

The rearrangement joins TRBV5-1 to TRBJ2-5; no clear D gene. The CDR3 length is 14 residues. CDR1 and CDR2 from the germline V gene are SGHRS and YFSETQ. The V end was cut by 4 bases, the J end by 2 bases, with 12 bases between. In nucleotides, the CDR3 is TGCGCCAGCAGCAGGGAAGGGCATCAAGAGACCCAGTACTTC. Its protein is CASSREGHQETQYF.

This clonotype appeared many times. V is TRBV7-6 and J is TRBJ2-3; the match to TRBD2 covers 7 bases. The CDR3 length is 13 residues. V lost 6 bases and J lost 6; bases outside the gene matches: 6. The germline V gene encodes CDR1 SGHVS and CDR2 FNYEAQ. The DNA of the CDR3 is TGTGCCAGCAGTGGGAGGGCGACCGATACGCAGTATTTT. It specifies CASSGRATDTQYF.

This clonotype was counted many times. This chain connects TRBV14 to TRBJ2-7; 7 nucleotides agree with TRBD2. This CDR3 region has 15 residues. CDR1 and CDR2 from the germline V gene are SGHDN and FVKESK. The trim removed 1 base at V and 1 base at J, leaving 4 bases unmatched. The chain's CDR3 is CASSQVAGVSYEQYF. CDR3 in DNA: TGTGCCAGCAGCCAAGTTGCGGGAGTGTCCTACGAGCAGTACTTC.

This clonotype was seen repeatedly, ten times or more. The rearrangement uses TRBV15 and TRBJ2-1, with D tentatively TRBD2 (5 bases). Germline V gives CDR1 LNHNV, CDR2 YYDKDF (reference sequence). The CDR3 is 13 residues long. V was pared by 5 bases and J by 9 bases, with 14 bases between. CDR3 in DNA: TGTGCCACCAGCTCCCGAACTGGGAGTGAGCAGTTCTTC. Amino acids: CATSSRTGSEQFF.